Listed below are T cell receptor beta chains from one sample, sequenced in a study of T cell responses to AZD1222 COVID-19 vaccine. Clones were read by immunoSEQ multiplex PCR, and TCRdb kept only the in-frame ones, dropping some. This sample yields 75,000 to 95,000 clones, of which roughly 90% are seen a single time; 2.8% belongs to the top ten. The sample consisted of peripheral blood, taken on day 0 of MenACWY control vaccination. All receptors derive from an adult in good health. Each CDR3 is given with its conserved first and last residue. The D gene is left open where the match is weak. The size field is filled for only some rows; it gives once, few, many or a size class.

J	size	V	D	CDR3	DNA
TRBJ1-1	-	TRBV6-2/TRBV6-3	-	CASSYPPVNTEAFF	TGTGCCAGCAGTTACCCCCCTGTTAACACTGAAGCTTTCTTT
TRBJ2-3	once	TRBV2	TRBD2	CASILSGLAGADTQYF	TGTGCCAGCATTCTATCCGGACTAGCGGGGGCAGATACGCAGTATTTT
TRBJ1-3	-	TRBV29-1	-	CSAQTGLTGNTIYF	TGCAGCGCTCAGACAGGTCTGACCGGAAACACCATATATTTT
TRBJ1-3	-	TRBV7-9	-	CASSWDPYSGNTIYF	TGTGCCAGCAGCTGGGACCCTTACTCTGGAAACACCATATATTTT
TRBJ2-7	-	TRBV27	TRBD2	CASSLWGGGTYEQYF	TGTGCCAGCAGTTTATGGGGCGGGGGGACCTACGAGCAGTACTTC
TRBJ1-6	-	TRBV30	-	CAWSPRRGPYNSPLHF	TGTGCCTGGAGCCCCCGGCGGGGCCCCTATAATTCACCCCTCCACTTT
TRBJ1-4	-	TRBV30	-	CAWDRVGNEKLFF	TGTGCCTGGGACCGGGTCGGTAATGAAAAACTGTTTTTT
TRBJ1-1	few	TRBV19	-	CASSKAQRTEAFF	TGTGCCAGTAGTAAGGCACAGCGCACTGAAGCTTTCTTT
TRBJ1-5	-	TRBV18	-	CASSPSQTKNQPQHF	TGTGCCAGCTCACCAAGTCAGACGAAGAATCAGCCCCAGCATTTT
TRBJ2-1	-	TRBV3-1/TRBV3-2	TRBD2	CASSQLAGVRSYNEQFF	TGTGCCAGCAGCCAACTAGCGGGGGTCCGCTCCTACAATGAGCAGTTCTTC
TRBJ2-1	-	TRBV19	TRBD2	CASSIQRGIYNEQFF	TGTGCCAGTAGTATTCAGCGGGGGATATACAATGAGCAGTTCTTC
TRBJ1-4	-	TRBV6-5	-	CASGRSSEKLFF	TGTGCCAGCGGACGGAGCAGTGAAAAACTGTTTTTT
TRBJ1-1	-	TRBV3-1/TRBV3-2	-	CASSQQGSTEAFF	TGTGCCAGCAGCCAACAGGGAAGCACTGAAGCTTTCTTT
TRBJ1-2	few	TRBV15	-	CATSIDRSYGYTF	TGTGCCACCAGCATAGACAGGAGCTATGGCTACACCTTC
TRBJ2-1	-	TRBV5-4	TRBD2	CASSFGLAGPDDEQFF	TGTGCCAGCAGCTTCGGACTAGCGGGGCCTGACGATGAGCAGTTCTTC
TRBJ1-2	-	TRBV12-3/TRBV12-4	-	CASSSALKRGYTF	TGTGCCAGCAGTTCCGCCCTAAAAAGAGGCTACACCTTC
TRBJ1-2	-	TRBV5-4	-	CASSLDRDTYGYTF	TGTGCCAGCAGCTTAGACCGGGACACCTATGGCTACACCTTC
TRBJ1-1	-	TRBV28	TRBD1	CASSPRQGWGTEAFF	TGTGCCAGCAGTCCCCGACAGGGTTGGGGCACTGAAGCTTTCTTT
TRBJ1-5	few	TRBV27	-	CASSFTPVSNQPQHF	TGTGCCAGCAGTTTCACCCCGGTTAGCAATCAGCCCCAGCATTTT
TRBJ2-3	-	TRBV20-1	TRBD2	CSASQGGGGTDTQYF	TGCAGTGCTAGTCAGGGCGGGGGAGGCACAGATACGCAGTATTTT
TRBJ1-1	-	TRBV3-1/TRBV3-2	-	CASSQWGGAEAFF	TGTGCCAGCAGCCAGTGGGGGGGCGCTGAAGCTTTCTTT
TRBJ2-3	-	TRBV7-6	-	CASSYGSRFTDTQYF	TGTGCCAGCAGCTATGGGTCGAGATTCACAGATACGCAGTATTTT
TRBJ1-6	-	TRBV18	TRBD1	CASSLDRGNSPLHF	TGTGCCAGCTCCCTTGACAGGGGTAATTCACCCCTCCACTTT
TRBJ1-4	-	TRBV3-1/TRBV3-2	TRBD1	CASSQGQGREKLFF	TGTGCCAGCAGCCAAGGACAGGGCCGGGAAAAACTGTTTTTT
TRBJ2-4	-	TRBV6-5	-	CASRNDIDIQYF	TGTGCCAGCCGGAATGATATTGACATTCAGTACTTC
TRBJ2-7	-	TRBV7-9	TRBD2	CASSSRLAGALYEQYF	TGTGCCAGCAGCTCAAGACTAGCGGGGGCACTCTACGAGCAGTACTTC